In this sample, the clone carrying this T cell receptor beta chain turned up a few times. Vbeta (60) and Jbeta (13) primers were used in the PCR. Assay: immunoSEQ multiplex PCR; the TCRdb copy retains only in-frame clones and omits some. The sample contains approximately 180,000 clones, more than 9.5% of which appear only once. Trimming took 0 bases from V and 0 from J, leaving 6 bases between them. Germline CDR1 and CDR2: SGHRS and YFSETQ. This CDR3 region has 14 residues. The data stem from a study of cytomegalovirus exposure and HLA in healthy donors. This receptor was identified in a man aged 50-60 years in good health and CMV-seropositive. This rearrangement joins TRBV5-1 to TRBJ1-1; D call uncertain. Sequences were obtained from PBMCs. CDR3 in DNA: TGCGCCAGCAGCTTGGACACCATGAACACTGAAGCTTTCTTT. Amino acids: CASSLDTMNTEAFF.